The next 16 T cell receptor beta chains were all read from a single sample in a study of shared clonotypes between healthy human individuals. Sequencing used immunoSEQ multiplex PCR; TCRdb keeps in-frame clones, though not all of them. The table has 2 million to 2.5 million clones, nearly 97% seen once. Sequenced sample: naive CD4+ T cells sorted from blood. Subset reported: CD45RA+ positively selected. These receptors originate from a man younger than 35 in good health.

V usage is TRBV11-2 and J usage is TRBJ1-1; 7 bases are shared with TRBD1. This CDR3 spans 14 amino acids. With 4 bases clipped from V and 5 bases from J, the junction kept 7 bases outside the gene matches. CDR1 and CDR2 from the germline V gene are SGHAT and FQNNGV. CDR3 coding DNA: TGTGCCAGCAGCTCGCAGGGGGATAGGACTGAAGCTTTCTTT. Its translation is CASSSQGDRTEAFF.

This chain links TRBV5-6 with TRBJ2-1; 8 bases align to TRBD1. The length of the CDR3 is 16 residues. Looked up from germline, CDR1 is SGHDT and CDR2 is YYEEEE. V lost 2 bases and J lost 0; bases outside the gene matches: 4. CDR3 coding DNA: TGTGCCAGCAGCTTATGGGACAGGAGCTCCTACAATGAGCAGTTCTTC. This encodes CASSLWDRSSYNEQFF.

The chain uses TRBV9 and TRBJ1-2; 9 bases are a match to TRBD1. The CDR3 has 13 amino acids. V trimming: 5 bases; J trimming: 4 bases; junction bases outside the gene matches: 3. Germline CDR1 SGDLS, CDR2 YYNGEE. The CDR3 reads CASRTGGTYGYTF. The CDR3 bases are TGTGCCAGCAGAACAGGGGGCACCTATGGCTACACCTTC.

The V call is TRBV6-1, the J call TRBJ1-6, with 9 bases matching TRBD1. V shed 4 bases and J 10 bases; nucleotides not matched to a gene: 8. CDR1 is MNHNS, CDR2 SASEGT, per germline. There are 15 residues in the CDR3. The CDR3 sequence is CASSGGGQGGSPLHF. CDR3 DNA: TGTGCCAGCAGTGGGGGGGGACAGGGCGGATCACCCCTCCACTTT.

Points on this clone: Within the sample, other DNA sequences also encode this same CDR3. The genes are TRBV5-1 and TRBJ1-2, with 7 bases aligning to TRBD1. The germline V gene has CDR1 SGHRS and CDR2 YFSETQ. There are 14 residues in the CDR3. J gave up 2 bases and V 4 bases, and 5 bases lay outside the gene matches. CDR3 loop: CASSPTGENYGYTF. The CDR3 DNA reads TGCGCCAGCAGCCCAACAGGGGAGAACTATGGCTACACCTTC. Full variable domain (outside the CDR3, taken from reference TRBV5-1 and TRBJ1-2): KAGVTQTPRYLIKTRGQQVTLSCSPISGHRSVSWYQQTPGQGLQFLFEYFSETQRNKGNFPGRFSGRQFSNSRSEMNVSTLELGDSALYLCASSPTGENYGYTFGSGTRLTVV.

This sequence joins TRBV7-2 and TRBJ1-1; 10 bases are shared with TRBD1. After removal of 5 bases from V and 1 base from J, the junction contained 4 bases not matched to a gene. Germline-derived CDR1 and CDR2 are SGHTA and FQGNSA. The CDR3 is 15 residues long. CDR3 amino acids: CASSIRTGGNTEAFF. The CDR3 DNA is TGTGCCAGCAGCATCAGGACAGGGGGGAACACTGAAGCTTTCTTT.

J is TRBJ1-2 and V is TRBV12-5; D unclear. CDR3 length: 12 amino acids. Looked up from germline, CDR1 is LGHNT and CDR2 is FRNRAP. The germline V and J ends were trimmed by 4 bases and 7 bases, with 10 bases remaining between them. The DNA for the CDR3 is TGTGCTAGTGGTTCCACCACGGTTGGCTACACCTTC. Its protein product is CASGSTTVGYTF.

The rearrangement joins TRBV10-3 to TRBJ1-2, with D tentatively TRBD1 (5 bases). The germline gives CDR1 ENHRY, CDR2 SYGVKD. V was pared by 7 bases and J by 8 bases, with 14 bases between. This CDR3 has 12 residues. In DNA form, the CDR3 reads TGTGCCATCACCGGGGACTTATGGGGCTACACCTTC. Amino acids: CAITGDLWGYTF.

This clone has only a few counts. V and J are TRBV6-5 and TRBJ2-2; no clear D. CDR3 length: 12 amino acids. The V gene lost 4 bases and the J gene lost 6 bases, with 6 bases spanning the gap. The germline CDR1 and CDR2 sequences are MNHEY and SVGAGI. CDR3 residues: CASSWGPGELFF. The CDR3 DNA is TGTGCCAGCAGTTGGGGTCCCGGGGAGCTGTTTTTT.

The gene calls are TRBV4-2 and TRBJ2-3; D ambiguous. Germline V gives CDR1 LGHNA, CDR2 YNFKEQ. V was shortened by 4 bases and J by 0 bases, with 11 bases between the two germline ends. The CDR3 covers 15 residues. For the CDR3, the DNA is TGTGCCAGCAGCCTTTCTACCCAAAGCACAGATACGCAGTATTTT. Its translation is CASSLSTQSTDTQYF.

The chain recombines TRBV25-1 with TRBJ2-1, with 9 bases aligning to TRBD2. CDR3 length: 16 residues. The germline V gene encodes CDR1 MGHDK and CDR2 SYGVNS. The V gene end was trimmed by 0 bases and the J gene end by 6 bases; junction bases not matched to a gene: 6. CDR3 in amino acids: CASSEYGGGAINEQFF. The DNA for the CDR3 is TGTGCCAGCAGTGAATACGGCGGGGGGGCTATCAATGAGCAGTTCTTC.

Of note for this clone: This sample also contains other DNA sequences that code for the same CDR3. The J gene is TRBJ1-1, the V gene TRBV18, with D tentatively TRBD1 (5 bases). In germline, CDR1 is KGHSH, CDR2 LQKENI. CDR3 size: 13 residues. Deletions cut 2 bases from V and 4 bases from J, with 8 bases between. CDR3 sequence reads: CASSPSGGTEAFF. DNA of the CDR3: TGTGCCAGCTCACCAAGCGGGGGCACTGAAGCTTTCTTT.

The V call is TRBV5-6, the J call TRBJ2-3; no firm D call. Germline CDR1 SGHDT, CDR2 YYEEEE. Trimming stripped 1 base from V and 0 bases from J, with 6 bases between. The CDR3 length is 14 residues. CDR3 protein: CASSLTISTDTQYF. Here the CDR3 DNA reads TGTGCCAGCAGCTTGACTATTAGCACAGATACGCAGTATTTT.

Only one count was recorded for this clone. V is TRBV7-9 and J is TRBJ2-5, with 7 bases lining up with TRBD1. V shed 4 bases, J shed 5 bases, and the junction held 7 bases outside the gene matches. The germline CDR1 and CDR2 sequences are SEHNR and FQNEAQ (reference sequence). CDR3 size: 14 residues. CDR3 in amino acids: CASSSDRVGETQYF. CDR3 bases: TGTGCCAGCAGCTCTGACAGGGTTGGCGAGACCCAGTACTTC. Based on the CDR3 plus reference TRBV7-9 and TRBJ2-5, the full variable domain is DTGVSQNPRHKITKRGQNVTFRCDPISEHNRLYWYRQTLGQGPEFLTYFQNEAQLEKSRLLSDRFSAERPKGSFSTLEIQRTEQGDSAMYLCASSSDRVGETQYFGPGTRLLVL.

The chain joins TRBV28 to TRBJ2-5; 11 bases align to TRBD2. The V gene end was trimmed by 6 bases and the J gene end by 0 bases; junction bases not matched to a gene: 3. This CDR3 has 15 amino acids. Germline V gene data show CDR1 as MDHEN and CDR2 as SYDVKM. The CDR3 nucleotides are TGTGCCAGCAGACTAGCGGGGGCCAACCAAGAGACCCAGTACTTC. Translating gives CASRLAGANQETQYF.

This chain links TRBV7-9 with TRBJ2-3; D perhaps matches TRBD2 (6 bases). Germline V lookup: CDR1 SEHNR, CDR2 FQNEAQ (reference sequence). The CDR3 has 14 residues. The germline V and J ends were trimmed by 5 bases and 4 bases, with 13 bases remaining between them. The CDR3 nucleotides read TGTGCCAGCAGCAGGGACTCCCCCCCAGATACGCAGTATTTT. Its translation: CASSRDSPPDTQYF.